The following is a T cell receptor beta chain sequence with its context. Trimming left V 4 bases short and J 7 bases short, with 14 bases between. The CDR3 length is 14 residues. Looked up from germline, CDR1 is SGHVS and CDR2 is FNYEAQ. Clones were read by immunoSEQ multiplex PCR, and TCRdb kept only the in-frame ones, dropping some. The data hold a few hundred thousand clones, with 80% to 90% observed a single time. This sample is drawn from a study of blood T cell repertoires in COVID-19. The clonotype originates from a middle-aged woman with acute COVID-19. Material: PBMCs or T cells enriched from blood (not recorded which). The chain has TRBV7-6 and TRBJ2-1; the D gene is possibly TRBD1 (5 bases). CDR3 coding DNA: TGTGCCAGCAGCTGCGAACAGGTCTCGAATGAGCAGTTCTTC. Protein product: CASSCEQVSNEQFF.